The 25 T cell receptor beta chains presented below share a single source sample, sequenced in a study of T-cell reconstitution after alpha-beta-depleted transplantation in children. For TCRbeta, the library was prepared with unique molecular identifiers. Via MiXCR, TCRdb re-called the PCR reads, giving one row per CDR3 protein. The sample contains under 450,000 distinct CDR3 sequences, about an eighth of which appear only once. Specimen: PBMCs, collected from the stem cell graft. Every receptor here comes from a human donor who donated a stem cell graft to a child with Fanconi anemia.

The V call is TRBV12-3 or TRBV12-4, the J call TRBJ2-5, with TRBD1 matching over 8 bases. Trimming took 3 bases from V and 5 from J; bases not matched to a gene: 8. The CDR3 extends over 15 amino acids. CDR3 DNA sequence: TGTGCCAGCAGTTTTCGGCAGGGGGCTCAGGAGACCCAGTACTTC. Translating it yields CASSFRQGAQETQYF.

In its sample, this clonotype was seen a few times. The genes are TRBV19 and TRBJ1-6; TRBD1 is a possible D gene (5 bases). Trimming removed 0 bases from V and 8 bases from J, with 5 bases in between. CDR3 size: 13 residues. CDR1 LNHDA and CDR2 SQIVND come from the germline V gene (reference sequence). CDR3 nucleotide sequence: TGTGCCAGTAGTATAGAGACAGATTCACCCCTCCACTTT. It specifies CASSIETDSPLHF. Variable domain in full (rest from reference TRBV19 and TRBJ1-6): DGGITQSPKYLFRKEGQNVTLSCEQNLNHDAMYWYRQDPGQGLRLIYYSQIVNDFQKGDIAEGYSVSREKKESFPLTVTSAQKNPTAFYLCASSIETDSPLHFGNGTRLTVT.

There are many counts of this clonotype. This chain links TRBV18 with TRBJ1-3, with D possibly being TRBD1 (6 bases). Deletions cut 5 bases from V and 6 bases from J, with 11 bases between. CDR1 is KGHSH, CDR2 LQKENI, per germline. CDR3 length: 13 amino acids. Written as DNA, the CDR3 is TGTGCCAGCTCATCGGCAGGGGCAAACACCATATATTTT. Its protein product is CASSSAGANTIYF.

This chain uses TRBV2 with TRBJ2-5; D gene unclear. The germline gives CDR1 SNHLY, CDR2 FYNNEI. V was shortened by 4 bases and J by 5 bases, with 8 bases between the two germline ends. The CDR3 spans 12 residues. The CDR3 reads CASSVPLETQYF. The CDR3 nucleotides are TGTGCCAGCAGTGTTCCCTTGGAGACCCAGTACTTC.

This clonotype came up many times. The gene calls are TRBV5-1 and TRBJ2-7, with TRBD2 as a possible D gene (6 bases). The V and J ends lost 0 bases and 4 bases respectively, with 8 bases between them. From germline, CDR1 is SGHRS and CDR2 YFSETQ. The CDR3 is made up of 13 amino acids. The CDR3 reads CASSLDGGYEQYF. The CDR3 bases are TGCGCCAGCAGCTTGGACGGGGGATACGAGCAGTACTTC. Full variable domain (remainder filled in from reference TRBV5-1 and TRBJ2-7): KAGVTQTPRYLIKTRGQQVTLSCSPISGHRSVSWYQQTPGQGLQFLFEYFSETQRNKGNFPGRFSGRQFSNSRSEMNVSTLELGDSALYLCASSLDGGYEQYFGPGTRLTVT.

This clonotype was found a few times. The rearrangement joins TRBV7-2 to TRBJ1-2; D may be TRBD1 (6 bases). Germline V gives CDR1 SGHTA, CDR2 FQGNSA. The length of the CDR3 is 14 residues. V was pared by 5 bases and J by 2 bases, with 12 bases between. The CDR3 reads CASSVQGKNYGYTF. DNA for the CDR3: TGTGCCAGCAGCGTTCAGGGGAAGAACTATGGCTACACCTTC.

This clonotype has a count of ten or more. The chain combines TRBV3-1 with TRBJ1-1; 7 bases align to TRBD1. Trimming cost V 10 bases and J 5 bases; bases outside gene matches: 10. In germline, CDR1 is LGHDT, CDR2 YNNKEL (reference sequence). This CDR3 has 13 residues. The CDR3 loop reads CATRDRAGTEAFF. The CDR3 DNA reads TGTGCCACTCGAGACAGGGCGGGAACTGAAGCTTTCTTT. Drawing the rest from reference TRBV3-1 and TRBJ1-1, the complete variable domain is DTAVSQTPKYLVTQMGNDKSIKCEQNLGHDTMYWYKQDSKKFLKIMFSYNNKELIINETVPNRFSPKSPDKAHLNLHINSLELGDSAVYFCATRDRAGTEAFFGQGTRLTVV.

This clonotype was seen many times. The chain is built from TRBV29-1 and TRBJ1-1; D gene ambiguous. Trimming stripped 4 bases from V and 1 base from J, with 7 bases between. CDR1 and CDR2 from the germline V gene are SQVTM and ANQGSEA. This CDR3 region has 12 residues. CDR3: CSVGRTNTEAFF. The CDR3 DNA follows: TGCAGCGTTGGCCGGACGAACACTGAAGCTTTCTTT.

As concerns this clonotype: A much larger clone differs by one base, so this may be a read error. The chain joins TRBV7-2 to TRBJ1-6; D possibly corresponds to TRBD1 (6 bases). The CDR3 totals 13 residues. Looked up from germline, CDR1 is SGHTA and CDR2 is FQGNSA. The CDR3 loop is CATSQQGRAPLHF. In DNA, the CDR3 is TGTGCCACCAGCCAACAGGGTAGAGCACCCCTCCACTTT.

The chain links TRBV11-2 to TRBJ1-3; possibly TRBD1 for D (5 bases). Per germline, CDR1 SGHAT and CDR2 FQNNGV. V was cut by 5 bases and J by 0 bases, with 14 bases left in between. The CDR3 is 16 amino acids. CDR3 residues: CASSRWDSRSGNTIYF. The CDR3 DNA reads TGTGCCAGCAGCCGGTGGGACTCGCGCTCTGGAAACACCATATATTTT. Variable domain in full (rest from reference TRBV11-2 and TRBJ1-3): EAGVAQSPRYKIIEKRQSVAFWCNPISGHATLYWYQQILGQGPKLLIQFQNNGVVDDSQLPKDRFSAERLKGVDSTLKIQPAKLEDSAVYLCASSRWDSRSGNTIYFGEGSWLTVV.

This clonotype has just a few counts. V usage is TRBV4-3 and J usage is TRBJ1-1, with D possibly being TRBD1 (5 bases). Germline CDR1 is LGHNA and CDR2 is YSLEER. Between the trimmed V and J ends, which lost 4 bases and 3 bases, there was a span of 12 bases. The CDR3 is 14 residues long. This CDR3 is CASSRMSRDTEAFF. CDR3 nucleotide sequence: TGCGCCAGCAGCCGAATGTCCAGGGACACTGAAGCTTTCTTT.

Ten or more counts support this clonotype. The chain uses TRBV27 and TRBJ2-1; D is ambiguous. Germline lookup yields CDR1 MNHEY and CDR2 SMNVEV (reference sequence). The CDR3 extends over 16 amino acids. The V and J ends lost 3 bases and 9 bases respectively, with 21 bases between them. The CDR3 loop reads CASSLRLEAARSEQFF. The CDR3 DNA follows: TGTGCCAGCAGTTTGAGGCTAGAGGCCGCCCGTAGTGAGCAGTTCTTC.

This clonotype has a handful of counts. This sequence joins TRBV27 and TRBJ2-3, with 7 bases fitting TRBD1. V lost 3 bases and J lost 0; bases outside the gene matches: 3. Germline CDR1 and CDR2: MNHEY and SMNVEV (reference sequence). The CDR3 sequence is 15 residues long. CDR3 sequence: CASSFGTVSTDTQYF. Here the CDR3 DNA reads TGTGCCAGCAGTTTCGGGACAGTAAGCACAGATACGCAGTATTTT.

This clonotype was recorded at least ten times. The chain is built from TRBV27 and TRBJ1-1, with a possible D match to TRBD1 (5 bases). This CDR3 is 15 amino acids long. The germline V gene has CDR1 MNHEY and CDR2 SMNVEV (reference sequence). V lost 4 bases and J 3 bases, leaving 15 bases between the germline ends. CDR3 DNA sequence: TGTGCCAGCAGTTACACCGACCGGGGGGACACTGAAGCTTTCTTT. Translation: CASSYTDRGDTEAFF.

Ten or more counts support this clonotype. V is TRBV24-1 and J is TRBJ2-1; 8 bases agree with TRBD1. The germline gives CDR1 KGHDR, CDR2 SFDVKD. J lost 6 bases, V lost 5 bases, and 2 bases had no gene match. This CDR3 is 13 amino acids long. In nucleotides, the CDR3 is TGTGCCACCAGTGCGGACAGGGTCAATGAGCAGTTCTTC. Protein product: CATSADRVNEQFF.

At least ten counts were recorded for this clonotype. The chain combines TRBV7-9 with TRBJ1-2; D is uncertain. Per the germline V gene, CDR1 is SEHNR and CDR2 is FQNEAQ (reference sequence). This CDR3 has 16 amino acids. Trimming took off 5 bases at V and 1 base at J, with 17 bases between the two ends. CDR3 protein: CASSPNLHGINYGYTF. CDR3 bases: TGTGCCAGCAGCCCCAACCTTCACGGGATTAACTATGGCTACACCTTC.

This clonotype was counted only a few times. This chain uses TRBV29-1 with TRBJ2-7, with 7 bases fitting TRBD1. Germline-derived CDR1 and CDR2 are SQVTM and ANQGSEA. CDR3 length equals 14 residues. V trimming: 6 bases; J trimming: 3 bases; junction bases outside the gene matches: 11. This CDR3 is CSVRHGQGDYEQYF. DNA for the CDR3: TGCAGCGTAAGACATGGGCAGGGGGACTACGAGCAGTACTTC.

Only a few counts were recorded for this clonotype. The chain is built from TRBV29-1 and TRBJ1-1; no clear D gene. The V gene's germline CDR1 is SQVTM and CDR2 ANQGSEA. The CDR3 consists of 19 residues. Trimming cost V 4 bases and J 7 bases, with 34 bases left between them. CDR3 sequence: CSVASVRAGKITAGSEAFF. CDR3 DNA sequence: TGCAGCGTTGCTTCTGTAAGAGCAGGCAAAATTACCGCGGGGAGTGAAGCTTTCTTT.

The chain employs TRBV9 and TRBJ2-5, with D possibly being TRBD2 (5 bases). Germline V gives CDR1 SGDLS, CDR2 YYNGEE. Trimming removed 4 bases from V and 5 bases from J, with 18 bases in between. This CDR3 is 15 amino acids long. The CDR3 nucleotides are TGTGCCAGCAGCCAAGGACTTCTCGGCGAGGAGACCCAGTACTTC. Its protein is CASSQGLLGEETQYF.

In its sample, this clonotype was seen a few times. The chain has TRBV4-3 and TRBJ2-1; D is perhaps TRBD1 or TRBD2 (5 bases each). Germline CDR1 and CDR2: LGHNA and YSLEER. CDR3 length: 15 residues. Trimming pared 3 bases from V and 3 bases from J, leaving 12 bases between. The CDR3 region is CASSHQWGFYNEQFF. The CDR3 nucleotides read TGCGCCAGCAGCCACCAATGGGGGTTCTACAATGAGCAGTTCTTC.

This clonotype was counted only a few times. The CDR3 sequence is CATSGGPGQSTDTQYF. CDR3 nucleotides: TGTGCCACCAGTGGGGGGCCGGGACAGAGCACAGATACGCAGTATTTT. The chain combines TRBV24-1 with TRBJ2-3; 7 nucleotides line up with TRBD1. The CDR3 consists of 16 residues. J was trimmed by 0 bases and V by 5 bases; bases with no gene match: 7. Per germline, CDR1 KGHDR and CDR2 SFDVKD.

This chain joins TRBV20-1 and TRBJ2-7, with D perhaps TRBD2 (5 bases). CDR3 size: 12 residues. V was trimmed by 5 bases and J by 7 bases, leaving 15 bases between them. Per germline, CDR1 DFQATT and CDR2 SNEGSKA (reference sequence). CDR3 residues: CSAGPTGWEQYF. The CDR3 DNA reads as TGCAGTGCTGGACCGACGGGGTGGGAGCAGTACTTC.

The chain is built from TRBV28 and TRBJ1-5; 8 positions match TRBD1. This CDR3 comprises 13 residues. The germline V gene encodes CDR1 MDHEN and CDR2 SYDVKM. V was pared by 7 bases and J by 7 bases, with 6 bases of the junction left unmatched. The CDR3 DNA sequence: TGTGCCAGCAAGGGACAGGAGGAACAGCCCCAGCATTTT. Protein: CASKGQEEQPQHF.

The V and J genes are TRBV12-3 or TRBV12-4 and TRBJ1-5; D is ambiguous. This CDR3 spans 13 amino acids. V was shortened by 3 bases and J by 6 bases, with 9 bases between the two germline ends. The chain's CDR3 is CASSFDRRQPQHF. CDR3 nucleotide sequence: TGTGCCAGCAGTTTTGATCGCCGTCAGCCCCAGCATTTT.

A few counts support this clonotype. The J gene is TRBJ2-1, the V gene TRBV15; perhaps TRBD2 as D (6 bases). With 0 bases removed from V and 6 bases from J, the gap between germline ends came to 18 bases. The CDR3 is 17 amino acids. From germline, CDR1 is LNHNV and CDR2 YYDKDF (reference sequence). CDR3 sequence (DNA): TGTGCCACCAGCAGAGATTTAAAGGCGGGAACCTCCAATGAGCAGTTCTTC. Translation gives CATSRDLKAGTSNEQFF.